This is a list of T cell receptor beta chains from one sample in a study of T cells after yellow fever vaccination. TCRdb reprocessed the 5' RACE reads with MiXCR, giving one entry per CDR3 protein. This sample yields about 99,000 distinct CDR3 sequences, of which about 6% are seen a single time; about 41% belongs to the top ten. The sample in question was CD8+ T cells sorted from PBMCs, obtained 10 days after the yellow fever booster vaccination. The receptors stem from a man younger than 35 who received the YFV17D yellow fever vaccine. Both conserved end residues are part of each CDR3. Fields, in order: J gene, V gene, D gene, clone size, CDR3 DNA, CDR3 protein. A D gene is named only where the DNA matches it firmly. The size of a clone is reported for some rows only, either as once, few or many, or as a class for expanded clones.

TRBJ2-1	TRBV5-1	.	.	TGCGCCAGCAGCCTTGGACTTGACAATGAGCAGTTCTTC	CASSLGLDNEQFF
TRBJ2-7	TRBV7-9	.	many	TGTGCCAGCAGCGCCTCTAGGGGGGCGGAGGAGCAGTACTTC	CASSASRGAEEQYF
TRBJ2-7	TRBV4-3	TRBD2	.	TGCGCCAGCAGCCAAGAAGCGGGGGCGGCTTACGAGCAGTACTTC	CASSQEAGAAYEQYF
TRBJ2-1	TRBV4-3	.	few	TGCGCCAGCAGCCCACTTCGACCCGAAGGGAATGAGCAGTTCTTC	CASSPLRPEGNEQFF
TRBJ2-3	TRBV3-1	.	many	TGTGCCAGCAGCCGTTCCGGGTCAGCAGATACGCAGTATTTT	CASSRSGSADTQYF
TRBJ2-2	TRBV19	TRBD2	.	TGTGCCAGTGCAGCGGGGGAAAACACCGGGGAGCTGTTTTTT	CASAAGENTGELFF
TRBJ2-5	TRBV4-2	TRBD1	few	TGTGCCAGCAGCCAAGCTTCGACAGGGGGGGAAGAGACCCAGTACTTC	CASSQASTGGEETQYF
TRBJ2-3	TRBV29-1	TRBD2	few	TGCAGCGTTGTCGGGAGGGTGATTTTAGATACGCAGTATTTT	CSVVGRVILDTQYF
TRBJ1-1	TRBV4-3	.	.	TGCGCCAGCAGCCAAGTTGTCAGAGCTGAAGCTTTCTTT	CASSQVVRAEAFF
TRBJ1-2	TRBV20-1	.	.	TGCAGTGCTAGAGAGCCTGGGACGGGCTATGGCTACACCTTC	CSAREPGTGYGYTF
TRBJ2-1	TRBV6-1	.	.	TGTGCCAGCCAGGGTAGCGGCAATGAGCAGTTCTTC	CASQGSGNEQFF
TRBJ2-1	TRBV5-1	TRBD2	.	TGCGCCAGCAGCTTAATGAGGAGCGGGACTCGGAATGAGCAGTTCTTC	CASSLMRSGTRNEQFF
TRBJ1-2	TRBV27	.	.	TGTGCCAGCAGTTTAAAGGAGGGGCACTATGGCTACACCTTC	CASSLKEGHYGYTF
TRBJ1-1	TRBV12-3/TRBV12-4	.	many	TGTGCCAGCAGTCCCGCGGGTAGAGCTTTCTTT	CASSPAGRAFF